Described below is a single TCR beta chain sequence and its context. Its target is not known. Negative isolation was used for CD8+ and CD4+ T cells, and FACS enrichment was applied to TEMRA cells. V gave up 0 bases and J gave up 5 bases, with 6 bases separating them. CDR3 length equals 13 residues. Germline values: CDR1 SGDLS, CDR2 YYNGEE. This entry is derived from a study of CD8 T cells in Susac syndrome. For the study at large: The sequenced Susac syndrome patients included about six who had clinically active disease and roughly eight who were in remission. The study, taken as a whole, reports: The relatively small number of individuals in the TCR sequencing and HLA analysis was acknowledged by the study.

Roughly 0.45 to 1 ug RNA was reverse transcribed with random hexamers. An immunoSEQ multiplex PCR amplified TCR beta CDR3 over 54 Vbeta and 13 Jbeta. TCRdb reprocessed the immunoSEQ multiplex PCR reads via MiXCR and lists one record per CDR3 protein. Among about 180,000 distinct CDR3 sequences listed, about 95% were seen once. V and J are TRBV9 and TRBJ2-1, with a tentative D call TRBD1 (5 bases). Material: CD4+ T cells from PBMCs. The clonotype was recovered from a human donor with Susac syndrome. The CDR3 nucleotides read TGTGCCAGCAGCGTAGTACAGGACAATGAGCAGTTCTTC. As protein: CASSVVQDNEQFF.